This T cell receptor (beta chain) was sequenced in a study of T cells after yellow fever vaccination. The V segment lost 4 bases and the J segment 1 base; nucleotides outside the gene matches: 3. The CDR3 sequence is 14 residues long. Germline V lookup: CDR1 SGHRS, CDR2 YFSETQ. MiXCR, applied by TCRdb to the 5' RACE reads, yields one record per CDR3 protein. Among just under 85,000 distinct CDR3 sequences listed, 13% were seen once. This clonotype was counted a few times. J is TRBJ2-3 and V is TRBV5-1; 7 positions match TRBD2. This clonotype originated in a man between 18 and 35 years old who received the YFV17D yellow fever vaccine. The sample in question was CD8+ T cells not binding an NS4B(214-222) dextramer, sorted from PBMCs, obtained approximately 22 days after the first yellow fever vaccination. The DNA for the CDR3 is TGCGCCAGCAGCCCGAGCGGGGGCACAGATACGCAGTATTTT. It encodes CASSPSGGTDTQYF.